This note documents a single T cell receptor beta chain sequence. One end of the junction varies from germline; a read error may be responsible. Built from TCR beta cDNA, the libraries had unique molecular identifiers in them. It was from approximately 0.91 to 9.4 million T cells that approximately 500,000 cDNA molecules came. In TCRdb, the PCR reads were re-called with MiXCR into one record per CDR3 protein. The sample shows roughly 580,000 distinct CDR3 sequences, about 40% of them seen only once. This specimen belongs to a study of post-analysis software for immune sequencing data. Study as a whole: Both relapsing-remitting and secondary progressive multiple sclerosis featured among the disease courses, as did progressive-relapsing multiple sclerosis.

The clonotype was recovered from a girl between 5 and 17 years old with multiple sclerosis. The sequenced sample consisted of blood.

CDR3 residues: CAGSLGRYEQYF. The CDR3 DNA is TGCGCCGGCAGCTTGGGACGATACGAGCAGTACTTC. The J gene is TRBJ2-7, the V gene TRBV5-1, with D perhaps given as TRBD1 or TRBD2 (5 bases each). The CDR3 totals 12 residues. Looked up from germline, CDR1 is SGHRS and CDR2 is YFSETQ.